Shown below are 15 T cell receptor beta chains from a single sample sequenced in a study of blood T cell repertoires in COVID-19. The repertoire was sequenced with immunoSEQ multiplex PCR; TCRdb's copy has only in-frame clones and lacks some. The data contain more than 400,000 clones, 70% to 90% of them singletons. The sequenced sample was peripheral blood. The receptors derive from a human donor in a cohort sampled during active COVID-19.

The chain joins TRBV20-1 to TRBJ2-3; D ambiguous. The V gene lost 4 bases and the J gene lost 8 bases, with 10 bases spanning the gap. The CDR3 has 11 amino acids. Germline lookup yields CDR1 DFQATT and CDR2 SNEGSKA (reference sequence). This CDR3 reads CSATLSLTQYF. CDR3 nucleotides: TGCAGTGCTACTCTTAGTCTTACGCAGTATTTT.

The chain uses TRBV6-4 and TRBJ2-3; 8 bases align to TRBD1. The germline V gene has CDR1 MRHNA and CDR2 SNTAGT. The CDR3 covers 14 residues. The J segment lost 8 bases and the V segment lost 2 bases, leaving 6 bases of the junction unmatched. CDR3 protein: CASSDVQGAVTQYF. The CDR3 coding sequence is TGTGCCAGCAGTGACGTCCAGGGGGCAGTTACGCAGTATTTT.

The chain joins TRBV19 to TRBJ1-5, with TRBD1 identical over 7 bases. Germline CDR1 is LNHDA and CDR2 is SQIVND (reference sequence). CDR3 length equals 14 residues. The junction had 4 bases not matched to a gene; V was cut back by 7 bases and J by 1 base. Written as DNA, the CDR3 is TGTGCCAGTACCCGGGACAGAAGCAATCAGCCCCAGCATTTT. Its translation: CASTRDRSNQPQHF.

The chain links TRBV3-1 (or the pseudogene TRBV3-2) to TRBJ2-1, with TRBD2 matching over 8 bases. CDR3 size: 16 residues. Germline CDR1 and CDR2: LGHDT and YNNKEL (reference sequence). The V gene end was trimmed by 6 bases and the J gene end by 4 bases; junction bases not matched to a gene: 11. The CDR3 is CASSTFPGGRYNEQFF. CDR3 nucleotides: TGTGCCAGCAGTACCTTTCCGGGAGGGAGATACAATGAGCAGTTCTTC.

CDR3 sequence (DNA): TGTGCCAGCTCACCGGTCAGGGGGCTGAAAGGGGCCAACGTCCTGACTTTC. Its protein is CASSPVRGLKGANVLTF. The genes are TRBV18 and TRBJ2-6; 8 bases align to TRBD1. The V and J ends lost 3 bases and 4 bases, in that order; junction bases with no gene match: 8. CDR3 length: 17 amino acids. Germline assignment: CDR1 KGHSH and CDR2 LQKENI.

The chain is built from TRBV18 and TRBJ2-1; D possibly corresponds to TRBD2 (6 bases). Trimming removed 3 bases at V and 5 bases at J, with 17 bases between. The CDR3 loop spans 16 amino acids. CDR1 KGHSH and CDR2 LQKENI come from the germline V gene. The CDR3 bases are TGTGCCAGCTCACCGGGAACAGGAGGGCCAAACAATGAGCAGTTCTTC. Protein sequence: CASSPGTGGPNNEQFF.

The CDR3 DNA reads as TGTGCCAGTCGGGAGACGGGGTACACTGAAGCTTTCTTT. As protein: CASRETGYTEAFF. The chain has TRBV19 and TRBJ1-1; D unclear. The V end was cut by 8 bases, the J end by 3 bases, with 13 bases between. The CDR3 extends over 13 amino acids. The germline V gene has CDR1 LNHDA and CDR2 SQIVND (reference sequence).

V is TRBV2 and J is TRBJ2-1; 9 nucleotides agree with TRBD2. The CDR3 extends over 15 amino acids. Germline loops: CDR1 SNHLY, CDR2 FYNNEI. The ends lost 4 bases at V and 6 bases at J; junction bases unmatched: 7. For the CDR3, the DNA is TGTGCCAGCAGTGTTACTAGCGGGTGGCCCAATGAGCAGTTCTTC. As protein: CASSVTSGWPNEQFF.

The chain couples TRBV11-2 to TRBJ1-1; TRBD1 matches 11 bases. The trim removed 4 bases at V and 4 bases at J, leaving 5 bases unmatched. The CDR3 spans 15 residues. CDR1 SGHAT and CDR2 FQNNGV come from the germline V gene. CDR3 in amino acids: CASSYAGTGGTEAFF. The CDR3 region has the DNA TGTGCCAGCAGCTACGCCGGGACAGGGGGCACTGAAGCTTTCTTT.

This chain's CDR3 is CASSPTNPPDNPGNTIYF. The CDR3 nucleotides read TGCGCCAGCAGTCCGACCAATCCCCCGGACAACCCTGGAAACACCATATATTTT. The chain is built from TRBV23-1 and TRBJ1-3; weak D call: TRBD1 (5 bases). TRBV23-1 is assigned to the ORF class and has an uncertain function. The CDR3 has 18 amino acids. Trimming shortened V by 4 bases and J by 2 bases, and 21 bases separated the two germline ends.

This chain links TRBV19 with TRBJ1-2; D possibly corresponds to TRBD1 (5 bases). Germline-derived CDR1 and CDR2 are LNHDA and SQIVND (reference sequence). V lost 4 bases and J lost 1, with 19 bases in between. The CDR3 sequence is 17 residues long. In DNA, the CDR3 is TGTGCCAGTAGTACACAGTTATCGGGACTGCTTAACTATGGCTACACCTTC. This encodes CASSTQLSGLLNYGYTF.

The chain is built from TRBV19 and TRBJ1-4, with 7 nucleotides matching TRBD1. This CDR3 region has 14 residues. Germline loops: CDR1 LNHDA, CDR2 SQIVND (reference sequence). The ends lost 3 bases at V and 4 bases at J; junction bases unmatched: 2. CDR3 sequence: CASSIDRDNEKLFF. CDR3 DNA sequence: TGTGCCAGTAGTATTGACAGGGATAATGAAAAACTGTTTTTT.

V gene TRBV4-1 combines with J gene TRBJ2-3; 9 bases fit TRBD2. Trimming took 0 bases from V and 7 from J; bases not matched to a gene: 8. Germline V lookup: CDR1 MGHRA, CDR2 YSYEKL. This CDR3 is built from 16 residues. The CDR3 DNA reads as TGCGCCAGCAGCCAAGATGGACGGCTAGCGGGGAATACGCAGTATTTT. Translation: CASSQDGRLAGNTQYF.

The genes are TRBV28 and TRBJ2-5; no clear D gene. Trimming removed 11 bases from V and 3 bases from J, with 13 bases in between. The V gene's germline CDR1 is MDHEN and CDR2 SYDVKM. CDR3 size: 12 residues. This CDR3 is CAGSAGKETQYF. The CDR3 region has the DNA TGTGCCGGGTCTGCAGGCAAAGAGACCCAGTACTTC.

The chain couples TRBV28 to TRBJ1-5, with a weak D call TRBD1 (6 bases). The CDR3 covers 14 residues. V lost 5 bases and J 0 bases, leaving 8 bases between the germline ends. Germline-derived CDR1 and CDR2 are MDHEN and SYDVKM. CDR3 sequence (DNA): TGTGCCAGCAGTCGGACAGTTAGCAATCAGCCCCAGCATTTT. This sequence encodes CASSRTVSNQPQHF. The whole variable domain, remainder taken from reference TRBV28 and TRBJ1-5, is DVKVTQSSRYLVKRTGEKVFLECVQDMDHENMFWYRQDPGLGLRLIYFSYDVKMKEKGDIPEGYSVSREKKERFSLILESASTNQTSMYLCASSRTVSNQPQHFGDGTRLSIL.